The rows below give T cell receptor beta chains drawn from one sample of a study of blood T cell repertoires in COVID-19. Repertoires were generated with immunoSEQ multiplex PCR, while TCRdb's copy carries only in-frame clones and drops some. The sample has about 180,000 clones, more than 75% seen once. The sample consisted of peripheral blood. The source of these receptors is a woman between 50 and 59 years old with COVID-19, enrolled during active disease. CDR3s include the opening cysteine and the closing phenylalanine or tryptophan. D genes are given only for firm matches. Some rows have no size entry. The others give once, few or many, or a class for an expanded clone.

CDR3nt: TGTGCCAGCAGTGTTGACTCGGGCAGGGGCACAGATACGCAGTATTTT
CDR3aa: CASSVDSGRGTDTQYF
j_gene: TRBJ2-3
abundance: NA
d_gene: NA
v_gene: TRBV6-4

CDR3nt: TGTGCCTGGAGTCCTCCCGGGACAGGGGTTGTGCCCCAGCATTTT
CDR3aa: CAWSPPGTGVVPQHF
j_gene: TRBJ1-5
abundance: NA
d_gene: TRBD1
v_gene: TRBV30

CDR3nt: TGTGCCAGCAGCTTAGATGGGACAAACTACGAGCAGTACTTC
CDR3aa: CASSLDGTNYEQYF
j_gene: TRBJ2-7
abundance: few
d_gene: NA
v_gene: TRBV11-2

CDR3nt: TGTGCCAGCAGAATTGGCTGGGGACAGGGGTTCGACAATGAGCAGTTCTTC
CDR3aa: CASRIGWGQGFDNEQFF
j_gene: TRBJ2-1
abundance: NA
d_gene: TRBD1
v_gene: TRBV2

CDR3nt: TGTGCTAGTGGTCCCGGGGCGAACACCGGGGAGCTGTTTTTT
CDR3aa: CASGPGANTGELFF
j_gene: TRBJ2-2
abundance: NA
d_gene: NA
v_gene: TRBV12-5

CDR3nt: TGCAGAGGAGGGGACAGAGTCTACGAGCAGTACTTC
CDR3aa: CRGGDRVYEQYF
j_gene: TRBJ2-7
abundance: many
d_gene: NA
v_gene: TRBV29-1

CDR3nt: TGTGCCAGCCACAGGGGGATAGGGGAAAAACTGTTTTTT
CDR3aa: CASHRGIGEKLFF
j_gene: TRBJ1-4
abundance: NA
d_gene: TRBD1
v_gene: TRBV28

CDR3nt: TGTGCCAGCAATCCGACAGGGACGGGTGGCTACACCTTC
CDR3aa: CASNPTGTGGYTF
j_gene: TRBJ1-2
abundance: few
d_gene: TRBD1
v_gene: TRBV6-4

CDR3nt: TGTGCCAGCAGCCCATTACCGGCAGGGTCCAACTCTGGGGCCAACGTCCTGACTTTC
CDR3aa: CASSPLPAGSNSGANVLTF
j_gene: TRBJ2-6
abundance: NA
d_gene: NA
v_gene: TRBV7-9

CDR3nt: TGTGCCAGTAGTACGCAAACGGGATTACTCAGTTTATCCGAGCAGTACTTC
CDR3aa: CASSTQTGLLSLSEQYF
j_gene: TRBJ2-7
abundance: NA
d_gene: NA
v_gene: TRBV19

CDR3nt: TGTGCCAGCACTCGGGGGGGACCAACTAATGAAAAACTGTTTTTT
CDR3aa: CASTRGGPTNEKLFF
j_gene: TRBJ1-4
abundance: NA
d_gene: NA
v_gene: TRBV3-1/TRBV3-2

CDR3nt: TGTGCCAGCTCATCACTAGCGGACACCGGGGAGCTGTTTTTT
CDR3aa: CASSSLADTGELFF
j_gene: TRBJ2-2
abundance: NA
d_gene: TRBD2
v_gene: TRBV18

CDR3nt: TGTGCCAGCAGCTTCGCCCCACGGGAACCCAATCAGCCCCAGCATTTT
CDR3aa: CASSFAPREPNQPQHF
j_gene: TRBJ1-5
abundance: NA
d_gene: NA
v_gene: TRBV6-7

CDR3nt: TGTGCCAGCAGCTTACTGGGGACTACCAAACAAGAGACCCAGTACTTC
CDR3aa: CASSLLGTTKQETQYF
j_gene: TRBJ2-5
abundance: NA
d_gene: TRBD2
v_gene: TRBV7-3

CDR3nt: TGTGCCATCAGTGAGACTAGCGGGGGGGCCTACGAGCAGTACTTC
CDR3aa: CAISETSGGAYEQYF
j_gene: TRBJ2-7
abundance: NA
d_gene: TRBD2
v_gene: TRBV10-3

CDR3nt: TGCGCCAGCAGCACGGGTGGTGGGACAGGCTACGAGCAGTACTTC
CDR3aa: CASSTGGGTGYEQYF
j_gene: TRBJ2-7
abundance: NA
d_gene: TRBD1
v_gene: TRBV5-1

CDR3nt: TGTGCCAGCAGTCCCGGACAGGGACACATGAACACTGAAGCTTTCTTT
CDR3aa: CASSPGQGHMNTEAFF
j_gene: TRBJ1-1
abundance: NA
d_gene: TRBD1
v_gene: TRBV27

CDR3nt: TGTGCCAGCAGCCAACCTGACAGGTTTGAAGCTTTCTTT
CDR3aa: CASSQPDRFEAFF
j_gene: TRBJ1-1
abundance: few
d_gene: NA
v_gene: TRBV4-2

CDR3nt: TGTGCCAGCAGCCTAGAACTAGCGGTTTACAATGAGCAGTTCTTC
CDR3aa: CASSLELAVYNEQFF
j_gene: TRBJ2-1
abundance: NA
d_gene: TRBD2
v_gene: TRBV7-2

CDR3nt: TGTGCCAGCAGTGACTCGAGCGGGGGGGCCACAGATACGCAGTATTTT
CDR3aa: CASSDSSGGATDTQYF
j_gene: TRBJ2-3
abundance: NA
d_gene: TRBD2
v_gene: TRBV6-4

CDR3nt: TGTGCCAGCAGCACGGGACAGCCTAATCAGCCCCAGCATTTT
CDR3aa: CASSTGQPNQPQHF
j_gene: TRBJ1-5
abundance: NA
d_gene: TRBD1
v_gene: TRBV5-8

CDR3nt: TGTGCCAGCAGCTTAGGTGCAGGCCTTACCACTGAAGCTTTCTTT
CDR3aa: CASSLGAGLTTEAFF
j_gene: TRBJ1-1
abundance: NA
d_gene: NA
v_gene: TRBV7-6

CDR3nt: TGTGCCAGCAGTGGTGAGGCGGGGAACACTGAAGCTTTCTTT
CDR3aa: CASSGEAGNTEAFF
j_gene: TRBJ1-1
abundance: NA
d_gene: NA
v_gene: TRBV2

CDR3nt: TGTGCCAGCAGCTTAGGGGCCGGGATGGGGGATACGCAGTATTTT
CDR3aa: CASSLGAGMGDTQYF
j_gene: TRBJ2-3
abundance: NA
d_gene: NA
v_gene: TRBV7-9

CDR3nt: TGTGCCAGCAGCTCGGACAAGAACACTGAAGCTTTCTTT
CDR3aa: CASSSDKNTEAFF
j_gene: TRBJ1-1
abundance: NA
d_gene: NA
v_gene: TRBV7-9

CDR3nt: TGTGCCAGCAGTGAGACTAGTCGGGATACGCAGTATTTT
CDR3aa: CASSETSRDTQYF
j_gene: TRBJ2-3
abundance: NA
d_gene: NA
v_gene: TRBV2

CDR3nt: TGTGCCAGCAGCTTCCAGGGGCAGGGAGATACGCAGTATTTT
CDR3aa: CASSFQGQGDTQYF
j_gene: TRBJ2-3
abundance: NA
d_gene: NA
v_gene: TRBV11-3

CDR3nt: TGTGCCAGCAGCTCGAGCGGGGCTCCCCAAGAGACCCAGTACTTC
CDR3aa: CASSSSGAPQETQYF
j_gene: TRBJ2-5
abundance: once
d_gene: TRBD2
v_gene: TRBV7-7

CDR3nt: TGTGCCAGCAGTTTTTTCCCCCTCCCGGGGGAAGAGACCCAGTACTTC
CDR3aa: CASSFFPLPGEETQYF
j_gene: TRBJ2-5
abundance: NA
d_gene: NA
v_gene: TRBV28

CDR3nt: TGTGCCACCAGTGATCCAGGTGGGCCCCAGCATTTT
CDR3aa: CATSDPGGPQHF
j_gene: TRBJ1-5
abundance: NA
d_gene: NA
v_gene: TRBV24-1

CDR3nt: TGCGCCAGCAGCCTACGACAGGGGGCAGGTACTGAAGCTTTCTTT
CDR3aa: CASSLRQGAGTEAFF
j_gene: TRBJ1-1
abundance: NA
d_gene: TRBD1
v_gene: TRBV5-1

CDR3nt: TGTGCCAGCAGTCTCAGGGGGAAATCTCTAATGAACACTGAAGCTTTCTTT
CDR3aa: CASSLRGKSLMNTEAFF
j_gene: TRBJ1-1
abundance: NA
d_gene: TRBD1
v_gene: TRBV6-2/TRBV6-3

CDR3nt: TGTGCCAGCAGACTTCGGGGGGGGGCCTACGAGCAGTACTTC
CDR3aa: CASRLRGGAYEQYF
j_gene: TRBJ2-7
abundance: NA
d_gene: TRBD2
v_gene: TRBV28

CDR3nt: TGTGCCTGGATCAAGGGGGAATTGAACACTGAAGCTTTCTTT
CDR3aa: CAWIKGELNTEAFF
j_gene: TRBJ1-1
abundance: NA
d_gene: NA
v_gene: TRBV30

CDR3nt: TGTGCCAGCAGCCCACACAGGGGCGATTCTGAAGCTTTCTTT
CDR3aa: CASSPHRGDSEAFF
j_gene: TRBJ1-1
abundance: NA
d_gene: TRBD1
v_gene: TRBV4-2

CDR3nt: TGCGCTAGCAGCCAAGATGCAGGAAACTATGGCTACACCTTC
CDR3aa: CASSQDAGNYGYTF
j_gene: TRBJ1-2
abundance: NA
d_gene: NA
v_gene: TRBV4-3

CDR3nt: TGTGCCAGCAGCCAAGGCGGTGGTTGGCAGGGCGCTCCTCAGCCCCAGCATTTT
CDR3aa: CASSQGGGWQGAPQPQHF
j_gene: TRBJ1-5
abundance: NA
d_gene: NA
v_gene: TRBV3-1/TRBV3-2

CDR3nt: TGTGCCAGCAGCGCTAGCGGGGGGGCGCGGAATGAGCAGTTCTTC
CDR3aa: CASSASGGARNEQFF
j_gene: TRBJ2-1
abundance: NA
d_gene: TRBD2
v_gene: TRBV7-2

CDR3nt: TGTGCCAGCAGCGCCCGGGACAGTTGGGACTATGGCTACACCTTC
CDR3aa: CASSARDSWDYGYTF
j_gene: TRBJ1-2
abundance: NA
d_gene: TRBD1
v_gene: TRBV9

CDR3nt: TGTGCCAGCAGCTCCCAGGGTTATGGACCATTCACCGGGGAGCTGTTTTTT
CDR3aa: CASSSQGYGPFTGELFF
j_gene: TRBJ2-2
abundance: NA
d_gene: NA
v_gene: TRBV28

CDR3nt: TGTGCCAGTAGTCCGGCGGGTCCTCCCTACGAGCAGTACTTC
CDR3aa: CASSPAGPPYEQYF
j_gene: TRBJ2-7
abundance: NA
d_gene: NA
v_gene: TRBV19

CDR3nt: TGCGCCAGCAGCTTGGACAGGGAGGGTGGTGAAGCTTTCTTT
CDR3aa: CASSLDREGGEAFF
j_gene: TRBJ1-1
abundance: NA
d_gene: NA
v_gene: TRBV5-1

CDR3nt: TGTGCCAGCAGCCCCGGGACTAGCGGGCGACTCTACAATGAGCAGTTCTTC
CDR3aa: CASSPGTSGRLYNEQFF
j_gene: TRBJ2-1
abundance: NA
d_gene: TRBD2
v_gene: TRBV7-3

CDR3nt: TGTGCCAGCGGTCGCTACCGCAATCAGCCCCAGCATTTT
CDR3aa: CASGRYRNQPQHF
j_gene: TRBJ1-5
abundance: NA
d_gene: NA
v_gene: TRBV5-8

CDR3nt: TGTGCCAGCAGCCGACTAGACCACTTAGGAGATACGCAGTATTTT
CDR3aa: CASSRLDHLGDTQYF
j_gene: TRBJ2-3
abundance: NA
d_gene: NA
v_gene: TRBV7-8

CDR3nt: TGTGCCAGCATCATGGGGGCTAGCGGCGTCACCGGGGAGCTGTTTTTT
CDR3aa: CASIMGASGVTGELFF
j_gene: TRBJ2-2
abundance: NA
d_gene: NA
v_gene: TRBV5-6